This is a list of T cell receptor beta chains from one sample in a study of Graves' ophthalmopathy and Graves' hyperthyroidism. Using its own MiXCR run on the multiplex PCR reads, TCRdb lists one record per CDR3 protein. The profile shows 580,000 or so distinct CDR3 sequences, under 45% of them singletons. Sequenced input: peripheral blood or thyroid tissue (not recorded which). The source of these receptors is an adult man with Graves' hyperthyroidism. Both conserved end residues are part of each CDR3. A D gene is named only where the DNA matches it firmly. The size field is filled for only some rows; it gives once, few, many or a size class.

D,J,size,V,DNA,CDR3
NA,TRBJ2-5,NA,TRBV10-3,TGTGCCATCAAGGCCGGACGGAGGACCGGGGAGACCCAGTACTTC,CAIKAGRRTGETQYF
NA,TRBJ1-6,many,TRBV19,TGTGCCAGTAGTATCGGCAGGGAATGGGGTTCACCCCTCCACTTT,CASSIGREWGSPLHF
NA,TRBJ2-5,few,TRBV6-2/TRBV6-3,TGTGCCAGCGGCGGGATCGAGACCCAGTACTTC,CASGGIETQYF
NA,TRBJ2-1,few,TRBV15,TGTGCCACCAGTGATCCGGGACTCCTTAATGAGCAGTTCTTC,CATSDPGLLNEQFF
TRBD1,TRBJ2-1,NA,TRBV2,TGTGCCAGCAGTGAAAACAGGGGGTACAATGAGCAGTTCTTC,CASSENRGYNEQFF
NA,TRBJ1-6,NA,TRBV7-3,TGTGCCAGCAGCCATAGTGCCGGGGCACCCCTCCACTTT,CASSHSAGAPLHF
NA,TRBJ1-5,NA,TRBV12-3/TRBV12-4,TGTGCCAGCAGGAGGGTACGTCAGCCCCAGCATTTT,CASRRVRQPQHF
TRBD1,TRBJ1-6,NA,TRBV7-9,TGCGCCAGCAGCCCGGAAATCGGGACAGGCAATTCACCCCTCCACTTT,CASSPEIGTGNSPLHF
TRBD1,TRBJ1-5,NA,TRBV29-1,TGCAGCGTCGCCGACAGGGTTCGTCAGCCCCAGCATTTT,CSVADRVRQPQHF
NA,TRBJ2-2,few,TRBV6-5,TGTGCCAGCAGTTACTGGGGGGACACCGGGGAGCTGTTTTTT,CASSYWGDTGELFF
NA,TRBJ2-5,many,TRBV5-1,TGCGCCAGCTGCCGGACGGTTGGGGAAGAGACCCAGTACTTC,CASCRTVGEETQYF
NA,TRBJ2-2,NA,TRBV20-1,TGCAGTGCTATAAACCTCGCAAGGGGTTCCGGGGAGCTGTTTTTT,CSAINLARGSGELFF
NA,TRBJ2-5,few,TRBV6-1,TGTGCCAGCAGTGAACCGGGACTTCTCCAAGAGACCCAGTACTTC,CASSEPGLLQETQYF
NA,TRBJ2-2,many,TRBV29-1,TGCAGCGTAGACTCGGGGCAGGGAGTTGTCGGGGAGCTGTTTTTT,CSVDSGQGVVGELFF
TRBD2,TRBJ2-3,few,TRBV10-1,TGCGCCAGCAGTGAGGGTCTAGCGGATATTAGCACAGATACGCAGTATTTT,CASSEGLADISTDTQYF
NA,TRBJ2-5,few,TRBV24-1,TGTGCCAGCAGTGAACGCAGGGCGCCAGAGACCCAGTACTTC,CASSERRAPETQYF
NA,TRBJ1-5,NA,TRBV2,TGTGCCAGCAGTGAGACAGAGTCCAATCAGCCCCAGCATTTT,CASSETESNQPQHF
TRBD1,TRBJ2-7,few,TRBV29-1,TGCAGCGTTAGACAGGGGGCGACCGAGCAGTACTTC,CSVRQGATEQYF
TRBD2,TRBJ2-2,NA,TRBV7-9,TGTGCCAGCAGCAAGACTAGCGGGGTCACCGGGGAGCTGTTTTTT,CASSKTSGVTGELFF
NA,TRBJ1-1,many,TRBV10-3,TGTGCCATCAGGGGGATCAGGGAGGGGAGGACTGAAGCTTTCTTT,CAIRGIREGRTEAFF
TRBD1,TRBJ1-2,NA,TRBV6-5,TGTGCCAGCAGTTACTCGAGAACAGGGGGCGGCTATGGCTACACCTTC,CASSYSRTGGGYGYTF
NA,TRBJ2-7,many,TRBV13,TGTGCCAGCAGCTTATCCGGCCGGCCCCACGAGCAGTACTTC,CASSLSGRPHEQYF
TRBD2,TRBJ2-7,many,TRBV20-1,TGCAGTGCTAGAGGTAGCGGGGGCGCTCCGTACGAGCAGTACTTC,CSARGSGGAPYEQYF
NA,TRBJ2-7,many,TRBV20-1,TGCAGTGCTAGAGTATATCGGGGAGGAGTCTACGAGCAGTACTTC,CSARVYRGGVYEQYF
NA,TRBJ1-1,many,TRBV10-3,TGTGCCATCAGTGATTGGGGCGTCGGGGGTCCGACTGAAGCTTTCTTT,CAISDWGVGGPTEAFF
TRBD2,TRBJ2-5,NA,TRBV15,TGTGCCACCAGCAGAGCCGGGAGGGTAAAAGAGACCCAGTACTTC,CATSRAGRVKETQYF
TRBD1,TRBJ1-2,many,TRBV10-3,TGTGCCATCAGTGAGGAACAGGGGCTCGATGGCTACACCTTC,CAISEEQGLDGYTF
NA,TRBJ1-2,many,TRBV7-9,TGTGCCCTCGCCCGAGCTAACTATGGCTACACCTTC,CALARANYGYTF
NA,TRBJ1-5,few,TRBV6-1,TGTGCCAGCAGTTACTCCCGGGACTTGCCTAATCAGCCCCAGCATTTT,CASSYSRDLPNQPQHF
TRBD2,TRBJ2-5,NA,TRBV20-1,TGCAGTGCTAGAGATTGGAGCGGGATTTCGGGGACCCAGTACTTC,CSARDWSGISGTQYF
NA,TRBJ2-1,NA,TRBV7-9,TGTGCCAGCAGCTTAGATGTGAGCCCAGCTCGCTTTTTTTACAATGAGCAGTTCTTC,CASSLDVSPARFFYNEQFF
NA,TRBJ1-1,once,TRBV11-2,TGTGCCAGCAGCTCCCCTTCACAGGGTGAAGCTTTCTTT,CASSSPSQGEAFF
NA,TRBJ1-1,many,TRBV10-3,TGTGCCATCAGTGAGACAAGAGGACGGGGCAAGAACACTGAAGCTTTCTTT,CAISETRGRGKNTEAFF
TRBD1,TRBJ1-4,NA,TRBV29-1,TGCAGCGCCGAAACAGGGGGAACTAATGAAAAACTGTTTTTT,CSAETGGTNEKLFF
NA,TRBJ1-1,many,TRBV2,TGTGCCAGCAGTGAAGGGTACAGGGACCACACTGAAGCTTTCTTT,CASSEGYRDHTEAFF
NA,TRBJ1-1,many,TRBV6-5,TGTGCCAGCAGTTACTCGAAGGGCACTGAAGCTTTCTTT,CASSYSKGTEAFF
NA,TRBJ1-1,many,TRBV12-3/TRBV12-4,TGTGCCAGCAGTTTGAGAACAGGGTCTGAAGCTTTCTTT,CASSLRTGSEAFF
NA,TRBJ1-1,many,TRBV6-4,TGTGCCAGCAGTCATACTTGGGACACTGAAGCTTTCTTT,CASSHTWDTEAFF
NA,TRBJ2-1,NA,TRBV10-3,TGTGCCATCAGTGACCGGGTGGGTCGTGGGAATGAGCAGTTCTTC,CAISDRVGRGNEQFF
TRBD1,TRBJ2-7,NA,TRBV29-1,TGCAGATCGACAGGGGTCTCCTACGAGCAGTACTTC,CRSTGVSYEQYF
TRBD2,TRBJ2-2,many,TRBV6-6,TGTGCCAGCAGTTACTCGGATAGTAGCGGGGTTTTCGTCGGGGAGCTGTTTTTT,CASSYSDSSGVFVGELFF
TRBD1,TRBJ1-3,NA,TRBV14,TGTGCCAGCAGCCAAGATCGGCAGGGGGTGCCTCTTAGTGTGGACACCATATATTTT,CASSQDRQGVPLSVDTIYF
TRBD1,TRBJ2-1,NA,TRBV6-6,TGTGCCAGCAGTCGGAGGAACCAGGGGGCTTCCTACAATGAGCAGTTCTTC,CASSRRNQGASYNEQFF
NA,TRBJ2-7,NA,TRBV12-3/TRBV12-4,TGTGCCAGCAGTTTAGAGGACCCCACATCCTACGAGCAGTACTTC,CASSLEDPTSYEQYF
TRBD1,TRBJ1-1,many,TRBV2,TGTGCCAGCAGTGACTACAGGGGAACTGAAGCTTTCTTT,CASSDYRGTEAFF
NA,TRBJ1-1,NA,TRBV7-8,TGTGCCAGCAGCTTAGTGGGGATCGGTGAAGCTTTCTTT,CASSLVGIGEAFF
NA,TRBJ1-4,NA,TRBV11-2,TGTGCCAGCAGCTTAAGGTTGAGCGCGGCGGAAACAACTAATGAAAAACTGTTTTTT,CASSLRLSAAETTNEKLFF
TRBD1,TRBJ2-1,once,TRBV5-1,TGCGCCAGCAGCGGGACAGTCTCCTACAATGAGCAGTTCTTC,CASSGTVSYNEQFF